This TCR beta chain originates from a study of T cell responses to AZD1222 COVID-19 vaccine. Germline V gives CDR1 GTSNPN, CDR2 SVGIG (reference sequence). The CDR3 loop spans 13 amino acids. V was clipped by 0 bases and J by 8 bases, with 13 bases between them. Profiling relied on immunoSEQ multiplex PCR, and the TCRdb table lists in-frame clones only, not all of them. The sample lists about 100,000 clones; about 89% were seen once. The chain links TRBV30 to TRBJ1-2, with D possibly matching TRBD1 (6 bases). This specimen was peripheral blood, taken on day 0 of AZD1222 vaccination. The source of this sequence is an adult in good health. The CDR3 sequence is CAWSVSADSGYTF. In nucleotides, the CDR3 is TGTGCCTGGAGTGTATCGGCGGACAGCGGCTACACCTTC.